This T cell receptor (beta chain) came from a study of cytomegalovirus exposure and HLA in healthy donors. Study at large: For the 300 to 400 genotyped donors, roughly 80% fell within the Caucasian-associated ancestry cluster.

PCR amplification relied on 60 Vbeta primers (plus 13 Jbeta primers). The repertoire was sequenced with immunoSEQ multiplex PCR; TCRdb's copy has only in-frame clones and lacks some. In all, the sample yields about 120,000 clones. Overall study results and limits: Earlier findings revealed that most TCR beta V segments proved productive either about 90% or about 30% of the time.

CDR3 length: 13 residues. Losses at the gene ends were 6 bases for V and 1 base for J; bases not matched to a gene: 2. CDR1 and CDR2 from the germline V gene are SNHLY and FYNNEI. Regarding this clone: The antigen remains undetermined.

The material sequenced was PBMCs. J is TRBJ1-2 and V is TRBV2; 7 bases match TRBD1. The receptor's source is a woman aged 40 to 50 in good health and CMV-seropositive. CDR3 bases: TGTGCCAGCAGCACAGGGGATAACTATGGCTACACCTTC. As protein: CASSTGDNYGYTF.